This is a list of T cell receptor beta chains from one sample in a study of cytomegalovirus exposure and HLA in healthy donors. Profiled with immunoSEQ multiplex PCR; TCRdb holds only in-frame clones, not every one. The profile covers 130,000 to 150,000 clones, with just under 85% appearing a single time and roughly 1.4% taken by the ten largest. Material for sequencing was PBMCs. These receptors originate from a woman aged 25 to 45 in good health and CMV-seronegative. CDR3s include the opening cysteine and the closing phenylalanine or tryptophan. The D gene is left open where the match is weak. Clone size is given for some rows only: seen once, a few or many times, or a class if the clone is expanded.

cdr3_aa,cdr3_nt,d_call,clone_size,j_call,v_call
CASSPGQISGNTIYF,TGTGCCAGCTCACCGGGACAGATCTCTGGAAACACCATATATTTT,TRBD1,-,TRBJ1-3,TRBV18
CATRSAGRNYNEQFF,TGTGCCACCAGATCGGCGGGAAGAAACTACAATGAGCAGTTCTTC,-,-,TRBJ2-1,TRBV15
CASSPSGGNTGELFF,TGTGCCAGCAGTCCTAGCGGGGGGAACACCGGGGAGCTGTTTTTT,TRBD2,-,TRBJ2-2,TRBV2
CASSFGTGRIVQYF,TGCGCCAGCAGCTTCGGGACAGGGAGAATAGTGCAGTACTTC,TRBD1,-,TRBJ2-7,TRBV5-1
CSVDTGSTDTQYF,TGCAGCGTCGATACCGGGAGCACAGATACGCAGTATTTT,-,-,TRBJ2-3,TRBV29-1
CASSVAGSTGELFF,TGTGCCAGCAGCGTAGCCGGGAGCACCGGGGAGCTGTTTTTT,-,-,TRBJ2-2,TRBV9
CATSSIYRGDQPQHF,TGTGCCACCAGCAGCATATACAGGGGTGATCAGCCCCAGCATTTT,TRBD1,once,TRBJ1-5,TRBV15
CASGGGIGYTF,TGTGCCAGCGGTGGGGGCATTGGCTACACCTTC,-,few,TRBJ1-2,TRBV28
CASSPRRGSGWYEQYF,TGTGCCAGCAGCCCCCGGCGGGGGTCCGGCTGGTACGAGCAGTACTTC,TRBD2,-,TRBJ2-7,TRBV9
CASSDIQGNGEKLFF,TGTGCCAGCAGTGACATCCAGGGGAACGGCGAAAAACTGTTTTTT,-,-,TRBJ1-4,TRBV2
CASSVVALTGWGRDTQYF,TGTGCCAGCAGTGTCGTCGCGCTGACAGGATGGGGACGAGATACGCAGTATTTT,-,-,TRBJ2-3,TRBV6-1
CASSYSTGRDEQYF,TGTGCCAGCAGTTACTCAACAGGGAGGGACGAGCAGTACTTC,-,-,TRBJ2-7,TRBV6-5
CASSRGGADYGYTF,TGTGCCAGCAGTCGAGGGGGCGCAGACTATGGCTACACCTTC,TRBD1,-,TRBJ1-2,TRBV6-5
CASSQRGDTQYF,TGTGCCAGCAGTCAAAGGGGAGATACGCAGTATTTT,-,-,TRBJ2-3,TRBV2
CASSRDRSGYEQYF,TGTGCCAGCAGCCGGGACAGGTCCGGCTACGAGCAGTACTTC,TRBD1,-,TRBJ2-7,TRBV6-1
CASSLNPEWSGELFF,TGCGCCAGCAGCTTGAACCCGGAGTGGTCCGGGGAGCTGTTTTTT,-,few,TRBJ2-2,TRBV5-1
CASGPNRADTEAFF,TGTGCTAGTGGCCCAAACAGGGCGGACACTGAAGCTTTCTTT,-,-,TRBJ1-1,TRBV12-5
CAWSTYNSPLHF,TGTGCCTGGAGCACCTATAATTCACCCCTCCACTTT,-,-,TRBJ1-6,TRBV30
CASSFNREYQETQYF,TGTGCCAGCAGCTTTAACAGGGAGTACCAAGAGACCCAGTACTTC,-,-,TRBJ2-5,TRBV7-2
CASSQGRDSGNTIYF,TGTGCCAGCAGCCAAGGGAGGGACTCTGGAAACACCATATATTTT,-,-,TRBJ1-3,TRBV4-2
CASSLGGSGNTIYF,TGTGCCAGCAGCCTCGGGGGCTCTGGAAACACCATATATTTT,-,-,TRBJ1-3,TRBV7-3
CASSLSAGTWNTEAFF,TGTGCCAGCAGTTTATCGGCAGGAACTTGGAACACTGAAGCTTTCTTT,-,-,TRBJ1-1,TRBV27
CASSLRDILSRTEAFF,TGTGCCAGCAGCTTGAGGGACATACTATCCCGCACTGAAGCTTTCTTT,-,-,TRBJ1-1,TRBV5-6
CASSLFWGPEQFF,TGTGCCAGCAGCTTGTTTTGGGGCCCTGAGCAGTTCTTC,-,-,TRBJ2-1,TRBV5-7
CASSSGPTSGGPFYNEQFF,TGTGCCAGCAGCTCCGGTCCAACTAGCGGGGGTCCCTTCTACAATGAGCAGTTCTTC,TRBD2,-,TRBJ2-1,TRBV7-3
CAWSEDRGYPQPQHF,TGTGCCTGGAGTGAGGACAGGGGATACCCTCAGCCCCAGCATTTT,TRBD1,-,TRBJ1-5,TRBV30
CASSLRGSYNEQFF,TGTGCCAGCAGCTTAAGGGGCAGCTACAATGAGCAGTTCTTC,-,-,TRBJ2-1,TRBV7-2
CASSSQGGMNEAFF,TGTGCCAGCAGTTCCCAGGGGGGTATGAATGAAGCTTTCTTT,TRBD1,-,TRBJ1-1,TRBV6-6
CTSSQRRGESGDTQYF,TGCACCAGCAGCCAACGTCGCGGGGAATCCGGGGATACGCAGTATTTT,-,few,TRBJ2-3,TRBV1
CASSLDRGLGAFF,TGCGCCAGCAGCCTCGACAGGGGTCTGGGAGCTTTCTTT,TRBD1,-,TRBJ1-1,TRBV4-1
CASSIKAQGGYYGYTF,TGTGCCAGTAGTATTAAAGCCCAGGGGGGTTACTATGGCTACACCTTC,TRBD1,-,TRBJ1-2,TRBV19
CASSEAWARSTIYF,TGTGCCAGCAGTGAAGCGTGGGCCCGTAGCACCATATATTTT,-,-,TRBJ1-3,TRBV2
CAWSGSGNTIYF,TGTGCCTGGAGCGGTTCTGGAAACACCATATATTTT,-,-,TRBJ1-3,TRBV30
CASSGFGEQYF,TGTGCCAGCAGTGGGTTCGGGGAGCAGTACTTC,-,-,TRBJ2-7,TRBV28
CAWKGQGYNYGYTF,TGTGCCTGGAAGGGACAGGGGTATAACTATGGCTACACCTTC,TRBD1,-,TRBJ1-2,TRBV30
CASSTVRDRNTGELFF,TGTGCCAGCAGTACGGTCCGGGACAGGAACACCGGGGAGCTGTTTTTT,TRBD1,few,TRBJ2-2,TRBV27
CANQGQGVGGYTF,TGTGCCAATCAAGGACAGGGGGTGGGCGGCTACACCTTC,TRBD1,once,TRBJ1-2,TRBV6-1
CASSSTGPGNQPQHF,TGTGCCAGCAGCTCTACAGGGCCCGGCAATCAGCCCCAGCATTTT,-,-,TRBJ1-5,TRBV7-9
CASSHIQGTQYF,TGTGCCAGCAGCCATATACAGGGGACCCAGTACTTC,-,-,TRBJ2-5,TRBV4-2